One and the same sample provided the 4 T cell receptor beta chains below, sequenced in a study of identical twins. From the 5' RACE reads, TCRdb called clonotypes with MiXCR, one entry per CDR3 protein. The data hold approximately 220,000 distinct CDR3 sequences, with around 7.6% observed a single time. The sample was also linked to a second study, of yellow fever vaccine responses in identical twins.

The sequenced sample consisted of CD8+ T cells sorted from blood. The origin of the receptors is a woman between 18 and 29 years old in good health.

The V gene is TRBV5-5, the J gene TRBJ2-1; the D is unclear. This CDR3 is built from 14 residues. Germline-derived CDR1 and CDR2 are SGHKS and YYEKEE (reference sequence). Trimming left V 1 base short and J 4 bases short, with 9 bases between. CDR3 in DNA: TGTGCCAGCAGCTTGTTGCCTCAATACAATGAGCAGTTCTTC. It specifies CASSLLPQYNEQFF.

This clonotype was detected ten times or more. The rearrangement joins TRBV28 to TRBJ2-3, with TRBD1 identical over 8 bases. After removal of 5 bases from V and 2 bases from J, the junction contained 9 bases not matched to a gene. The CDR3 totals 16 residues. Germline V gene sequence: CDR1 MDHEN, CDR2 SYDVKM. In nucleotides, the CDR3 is TGTGCCAGCAGTATCCGGGACAGGACCTTCACAGATACGCAGTATTTT. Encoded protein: CASSIRDRTFTDTQYF. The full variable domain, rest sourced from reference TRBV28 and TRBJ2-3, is DVKVTQSSRYLVKRTGEKVFLECVQDMDHENMFWYRQDPGLGLRLIYFSYDVKMKEKGDIPEGYSVSREKKERFSLILESASTNQTSMYLCASSIRDRTFTDTQYFGPGTRLTVL.

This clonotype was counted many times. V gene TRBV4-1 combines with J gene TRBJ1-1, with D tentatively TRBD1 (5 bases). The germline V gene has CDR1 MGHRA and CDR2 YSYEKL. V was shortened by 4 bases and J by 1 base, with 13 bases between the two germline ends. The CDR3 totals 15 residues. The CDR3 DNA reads TGCGCCAGCAGCCTTTCGGGGGAGAGGAACACTGAAGCTTTCTTT. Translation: CASSLSGERNTEAFF.

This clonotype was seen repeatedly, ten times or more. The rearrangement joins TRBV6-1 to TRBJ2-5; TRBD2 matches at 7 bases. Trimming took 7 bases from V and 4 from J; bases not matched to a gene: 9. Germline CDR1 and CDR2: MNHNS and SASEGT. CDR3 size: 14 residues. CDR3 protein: CASTWGSGIETQYF. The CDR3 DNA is TGTGCCAGCACATGGGGGAGCGGGATAGAGACCCAGTACTTC.